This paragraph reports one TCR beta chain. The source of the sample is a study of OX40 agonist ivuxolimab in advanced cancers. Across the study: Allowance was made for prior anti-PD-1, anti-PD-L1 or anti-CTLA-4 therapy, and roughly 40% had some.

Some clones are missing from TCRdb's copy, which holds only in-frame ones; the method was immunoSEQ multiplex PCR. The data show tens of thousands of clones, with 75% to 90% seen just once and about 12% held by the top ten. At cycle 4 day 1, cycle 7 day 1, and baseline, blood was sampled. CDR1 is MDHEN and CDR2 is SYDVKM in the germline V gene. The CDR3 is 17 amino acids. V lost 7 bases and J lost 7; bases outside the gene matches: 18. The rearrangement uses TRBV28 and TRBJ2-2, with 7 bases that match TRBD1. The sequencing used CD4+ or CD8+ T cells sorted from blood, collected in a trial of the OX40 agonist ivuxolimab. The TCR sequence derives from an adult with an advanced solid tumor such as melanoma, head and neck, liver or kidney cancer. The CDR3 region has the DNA TGTGCCAGCACTAAATTTAAATTACAGGGGTTTGGCGGGGAGCTGTTTTTT. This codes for CASTKFKLQGFGGELFF.